The subject of this entry is one T cell receptor beta chain. The antigen is undetermined. The method was immunoSEQ multiplex PCR; TCRdb's version includes in-frame clones alone and lacks a portion of them. Among over 100,000 clones listed, more than 75% were seen once. The CDR3 totals 19 residues. The germline gives CDR1 SEHNR, CDR2 FQNEAQ (reference sequence). V trimming: 3 bases; J trimming: 4 bases; junction bases outside the gene matches: 11. The entry originates in a study of graft-versus-host responses after intestinal transplantation. The wider study: In this cohort, recipients had multivisceral, liver-intestinal, or isolated intestinal transplants. Every one of the recipients received anti-thymocyte globulin induction and afterwards took tacrolimus and steroids for around three years.

Study-level points and caveats: The marrow of recipients harbored GvH clones, and ileum or blood showed some of them first.

Source: unstimulated CD4+ T cells sorted from spleen or lymph node cells, taken before intestinal transplant. The sequence derives from a human donor who received an intestinal transplant. V usage is TRBV7-9 and J usage is TRBJ2-3; 15 bases fit TRBD2. CDR3 nucleotide sequence: TGTGCCAGCAGCTTTTCTGGGGGACTAGCGGGAGGACGGGCAGATACGCAGTATTTT. Translation: CASSFSGGLAGGRADTQYF.